Included here is one TCR beta chain sequence, with context. The antigen remains unidentified. This sample is drawn from a study of beta chain features in type 1 diabetes. Reverse transcribing all isolated RNA meant expressed TCRB transcripts were sequenced. Regulatory, naive and central memory T cell samples averaged approximately 3.4 million reads. TCRdb keeps only in-frame clones here, not all; method: immunoSEQ multiplex PCR. The table includes about 160,000 clones, approximately 8.4% detected once. Overall study findings and caveats: Among patients with Type 1 diabetes, TCRB CDR3s were moderately but significantly shorter in every one of the four CD4+ subsets.

This CDR3 spans 15 amino acids. V lost 2 bases, J lost 0 bases, and 1 base stayed unmatched. Per germline, CDR1 SGDLS and CDR2 YYNGEE. This TCR was recovered from a woman younger than 35 in good health. The chain uses TRBV9 and TRBJ2-2; 7 bases agree with TRBD1. Input material: central memory CD4+ T cells from blood. CDR3 region: CASSVTGTNTGELFF. The CDR3 DNA sequence: TGTGCCAGCAGCGTGACAGGGACGAACACCGGGGAGCTGTTTTTT.